The clone carrying this T cell receptor beta chain occurred many times. Trimming pared 7 bases from V and 9 bases from J, leaving 19 bases between. The CDR3 length is 15 residues. Per germline, CDR1 MNHEY and CDR2 SMNVEV (reference sequence). The sample is drawn from a study of T-cell reconstitution after alpha-beta-depleted transplantation in children. A library of TCRbeta sequences, prepared with unique molecular identifiers, was generated. MiXCR was run by TCRdb on the PCR reads, yielding one entry per CDR3 protein. Among 98,000 or so distinct CDR3 sequences listed, around 6.4% were seen once. The sequence derives from a male patient under 10 years old who had a stem cell transplant for acute lymphoblastic leukemia, so the T cells may come from the graft donor. The starting material was PBMCs, mostly from graft donor cells, obtained 360 days after TCRalphabeta/CD19-depleted stem cell transplant. The gene calls are TRBV27 and TRBJ1-6; D might be TRBD1 (5 bases). CDR3 in DNA: TGTGCCAGCACTCCGGGACCGGGTGGGATTTCACCCCTCCACTTT. Its protein product is CASTPGPGGISPLHF.